The following is a TCR beta chain sequence with its context. The antigen remains undetermined. These data come from a study of shared clonotypes between healthy human individuals. Study overall: Two women and a few men aged 18 to 49 served as donors.

Study-wide results and caveats: Rarefaction curves obtained for sorted subsets showed sequencing incomplete despite large depth. Estimated richness was generally greater in naive than memory subsets.

The CDR3 contains 13 residues. CDR1 is SQVTM and CDR2 is ANQGSEA in the germline V gene. V lost 7 bases to trimming and J lost 5 bases; unmatched junction nucleotides: 6. How the authors handled the data: ImmunoSEQ output lacked quality scores and full-length reads, limiting matched filtering. Sequencing used immunoSEQ multiplex PCR; TCRdb keeps in-frame clones, though not all of them. D and trimming were read from the DNA, whereas the V and J calls and clone size are those reported in that table. The sample has about 980,000 clones; 76% are singletons. The sequencing sample was made of memory CD4+ T cells sorted from blood. Subset of the sample: CD45RA-negative fraction. The TCR originated in a man younger than 35 in good health. The chain links TRBV29-1 to TRBJ2-1, with 9 bases aligning to TRBD1. The CDR3 loop is CSGAGQGHNEQFF. In DNA, the CDR3 is TGCAGCGGGGCGGGACAGGGCCACAATGAGCAGTTCTTC.